These 14 T cell receptor beta chains came from one sample sequenced in a study of blood T cell repertoires in COVID-19. Libraries were prepared by immunoSEQ multiplex PCR; TCRdb keeps only in-frame clonotypes and omits some of them. The sample consists of approximately 65,000 clones, around four fifths of them appearing once. Sequenced: peripheral blood. The receptors come from a woman of 80 years or more with active or convalescent COVID-19.

To note about this clone: The sample carries other DNA sequences with the same CDR3. The V and J genes are TRBV5-1 and TRBJ2-1, with 9 bases that match TRBD2. There are 13 residues in the CDR3. Losses at the gene ends were 3 bases for V and 9 bases for J; bases not matched to a gene: 4. CDR1 SGHRS and CDR2 YFSETQ come from the germline V gene. CDR3 in amino acids: CASSSTSGSEQFF. CDR3 in DNA: TGCGCCAGCAGCTCGACTAGCGGTAGTGAGCAGTTCTTC.

The chain couples TRBV6-5 to TRBJ2-7, with a weak D call TRBD2 (5 bases). The germline CDR1 and CDR2 sequences are MNHEY and SVGAGI. The CDR3 is made up of 11 amino acids. Trimming left V 11 bases short and J 4 bases short, with 12 bases between. This CDR3 is CAHKEAYEQYF. DNA of the CDR3: TGTGCCCATAAGGAGGCGTACGAGCAGTACTTC.

The chain links TRBV5-1 to TRBJ2-5; D is unclear. Germline CDR1 is SGHRS and CDR2 is YFSETQ. Trimming stripped 1 base from V and 4 bases from J, with 8 bases between. The CDR3 loop spans 13 amino acids. The CDR3 DNA follows: TGCGCCAGCAGCTTGCAGACGGGAGAGACCCAGTACTTC. It yields the protein CASSLQTGETQYF.

This clone has only a few counts. The rearrangement links TRBV4-1 to TRBJ2-1; 9 bases fit TRBD2. The CDR3 contains 13 residues. Germline V gene sequence: CDR1 MGHRA, CDR2 YSYEKL. Trimming took 7 bases from V and 6 from J; bases not matched to a gene: 4. CDR3: CASTSGGTNEQFF. Written as DNA, the CDR3 is TGCGCCAGCACCAGCGGGGGGACCAATGAGCAGTTCTTC.

This chain connects TRBV7-2 to TRBJ2-2; 9 bases align to TRBD2. The V gene end was trimmed by 2 bases and the J gene end by 0 bases; junction bases not matched to a gene: 7. Per the germline V gene, CDR1 is SGHTA and CDR2 is FQGNSA. The CDR3 runs to 18 residues. CDR3 loop: CASSLLSLAGTNTGELFF. CDR3 DNA: TGTGCCAGCAGCTTATTAAGTCTAGCGGGGACGAACACCGGGGAGCTGTTTTTT.

J is TRBJ2-5 and V is TRBV7-6; TRBD1 agrees at 9 bases. The germline CDR1 and CDR2 sequences are SGHVS and FNYEAQ. The CDR3 is made up of 15 amino acids. Trimming at V came to 1 base and at J to 5 bases, leaving 5 bases not matched to a gene. Here the CDR3 reads CASSLERTGVETQYF. As DNA, the CDR3 is TGTGCCAGCAGCTTAGAACGGACAGGGGTGGAGACCCAGTACTTC.

The table lists this clone with a few counts. The genes are TRBV5-8 and TRBJ2-3; 14 bases map to TRBD2. The CDR3 is made up of 17 amino acids. V trimming: 0 bases; J trimming: 4 bases; junction bases outside the gene matches: 4. Germline V gives CDR1 SGHTS, CDR2 YDEGEE. CDR3 nucleotide sequence: TGTGCCAGCAGCTTGGGACTAGCGGGGGGGCTGTCAGATACGCAGTATTTT. Protein sequence: CASSLGLAGGLSDTQYF.

This clone was detected only once. A junction end diverges from the germline sequence, so it may reflect a read error. The gene calls are TRBV27 and TRBJ2-1; 8 bases fit TRBD2. Germline V CDR1 and CDR2: MNHEY, SMNVEV (reference sequence). The CDR3 contains 13 residues. CDR3: CASSFSREGGWIF. The CDR3 DNA follows: TGTGCCAGCAGTTTTAGTCGGGAGGGCGGTTGGATCTTC.

The V gene is TRBV5-1, the J gene TRBJ2-3, with TRBD2 matching 8 bases. The CDR3 totals 16 residues. The V segment lost 3 bases and the J segment 2 bases; nucleotides outside the gene matches: 8. The germline V gene has CDR1 SGHRS and CDR2 YFSETQ. This chain's CDR3 is CASSSAAGGLTDTQYF. CDR3 coding DNA: TGCGCCAGCAGCTCCGCCGCGGGGGGCCTCACAGATACGCAGTATTTT.

This clone has a single count. This chain uses TRBV2 with TRBJ2-3; TRBD2 aligns across 10 bases. Germline CDR1 reads SNHLY; CDR2 reads FYNNEI. The CDR3 runs 17 residues. V gave up 1 base and J gave up 5 bases; unmatched junction bases: 9. The CDR3 DNA follows: TGTGCCAGCAGTGAAGGGGATAGCGGGGGGCTTAGAGATACGCAGTATTTT. Translating gives CASSEGDSGGLRDTQYF.

This chain links TRBV27 with TRBJ1-5; maybe TRBD1 (6 bases). Germline assignment: CDR1 MNHEY and CDR2 SMNVEV (reference sequence). This CDR3 has 15 residues. V was pared by 5 bases and J by 6 bases, with 17 bases between. The CDR3 is CASSHTGRGSQPQHF. In DNA, the CDR3 is TGTGCCAGCAGTCATACAGGGAGGGGTAGTCAGCCCCAGCATTTT.

This clone has a handful of counts. V usage is TRBV3-1 (or the pseudogene TRBV3-2) and J usage is TRBJ1-1, with 7 nucleotides matching TRBD1. With 5 bases clipped from V and 4 bases from J, the junction kept 10 bases outside the gene matches. Germline CDR1 reads LGHDT; CDR2 reads YNNKEL (reference sequence). This CDR3 spans 15 amino acids. The CDR3 sequence: CASSSSEQGITEAFF. The CDR3 bases are TGTGCCAGCAGCTCTAGTGAACAGGGGATCACTGAAGCTTTCTTT.

V usage is TRBV9 and J usage is TRBJ1-5; no reliable D call. Germline V gene sequence: CDR1 SGDLS, CDR2 YYNGEE. V lost 0 bases and J 1 base, leaving 5 bases between the germline ends. CDR3 length: 14 amino acids. In nucleotides, the CDR3 is TGTGCCAGCAGCGTAGGTCTCAGCAATCAGCCCCAGCATTTT. Amino acids: CASSVGLSNQPQHF.

The rearrangement links TRBV7-9 to TRBJ1-1, with D unresolved. The length of the CDR3 is 14 residues. Trimming left V 3 bases short and J 3 bases short, with 11 bases between. CDR1 is SEHNR and CDR2 is FQNEAQ in the germline V gene (reference sequence). Here the CDR3 DNA reads TGTGCCAGCAGCTTGGAGGGATCGGACACTGAAGCTTTCTTT. Residues: CASSLEGSDTEAFF.